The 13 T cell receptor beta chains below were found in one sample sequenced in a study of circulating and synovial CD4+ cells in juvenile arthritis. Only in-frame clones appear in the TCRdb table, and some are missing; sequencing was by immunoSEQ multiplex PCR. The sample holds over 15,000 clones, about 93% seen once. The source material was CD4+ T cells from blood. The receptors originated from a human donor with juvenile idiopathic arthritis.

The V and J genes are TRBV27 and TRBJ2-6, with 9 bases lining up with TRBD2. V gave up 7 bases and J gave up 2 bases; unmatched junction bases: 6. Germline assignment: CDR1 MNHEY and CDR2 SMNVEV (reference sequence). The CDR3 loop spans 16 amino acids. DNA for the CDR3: TGTGCCAGCAAGAGAGCGGGAGGTACTGGGGCCAACGTCCTGACTTTC. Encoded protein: CASKRAGGTGANVLTF.

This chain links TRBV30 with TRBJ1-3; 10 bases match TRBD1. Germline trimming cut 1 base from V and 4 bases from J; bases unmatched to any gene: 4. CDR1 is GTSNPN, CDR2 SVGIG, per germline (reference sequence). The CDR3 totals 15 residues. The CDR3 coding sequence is TGTGCCTGGAGTGCTCCGGGACAGGGGGGAAACACCATATATTTT. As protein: CAWSAPGQGGNTIYF.

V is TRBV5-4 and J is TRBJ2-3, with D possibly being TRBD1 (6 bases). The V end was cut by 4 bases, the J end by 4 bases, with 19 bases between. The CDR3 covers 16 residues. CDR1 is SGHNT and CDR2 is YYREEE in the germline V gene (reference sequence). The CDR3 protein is CASSQVLSRGADTQYF. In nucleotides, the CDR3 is TGTGCCAGCAGCCAAGTTCTGAGCAGGGGCGCAGATACGCAGTATTTT.

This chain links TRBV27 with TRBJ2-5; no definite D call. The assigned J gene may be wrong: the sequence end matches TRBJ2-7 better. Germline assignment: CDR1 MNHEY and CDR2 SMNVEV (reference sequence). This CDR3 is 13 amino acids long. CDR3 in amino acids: CASKDLDDYEQYF. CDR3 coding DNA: TGTGCCAGTAAAGACCTAGACGACTACGAGCAGTACTTC.

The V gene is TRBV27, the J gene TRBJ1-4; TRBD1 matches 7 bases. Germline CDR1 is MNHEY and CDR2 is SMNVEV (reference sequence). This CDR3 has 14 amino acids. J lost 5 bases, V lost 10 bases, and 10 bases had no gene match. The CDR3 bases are TGTGCCACCAAGACAGGGAGAGACAATGAAAAACTGTTTTTT. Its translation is CATKTGRDNEKLFF.

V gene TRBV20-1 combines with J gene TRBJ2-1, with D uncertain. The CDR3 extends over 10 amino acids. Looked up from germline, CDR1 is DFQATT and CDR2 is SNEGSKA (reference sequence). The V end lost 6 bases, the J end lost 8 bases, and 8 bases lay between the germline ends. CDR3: CSAYGDEQFF. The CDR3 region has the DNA TGCAGTGCATACGGAGATGAGCAGTTCTTC.

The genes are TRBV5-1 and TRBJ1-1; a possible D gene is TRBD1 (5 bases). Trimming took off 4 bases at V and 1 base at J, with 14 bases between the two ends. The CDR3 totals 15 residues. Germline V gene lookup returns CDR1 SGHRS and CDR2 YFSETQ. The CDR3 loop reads CASSQTSTGNTEAFF. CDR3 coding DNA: TGCGCCAGCAGCCAAACTAGCACAGGGAACACTGAAGCTTTCTTT.

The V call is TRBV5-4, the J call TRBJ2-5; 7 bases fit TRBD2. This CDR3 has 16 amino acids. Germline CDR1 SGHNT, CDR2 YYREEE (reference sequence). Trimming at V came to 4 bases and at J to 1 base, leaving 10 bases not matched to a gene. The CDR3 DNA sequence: TGTGCCAGCAGCCGACGTGAGGCGGGAGTCCAAGAGACCCAGTACTTC. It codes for CASSRREAGVQETQYF. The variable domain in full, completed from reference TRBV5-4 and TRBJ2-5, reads ETGVTQSPTHLIKTRGQQVTLRCSSQSGHNTVSWYQQALGQGPQFIFQYYREEENGRGNFPPRFSGLQFPNYSSELNVNALELDDSALYLCASSRREAGVQETQYFGPGTRLLVL.

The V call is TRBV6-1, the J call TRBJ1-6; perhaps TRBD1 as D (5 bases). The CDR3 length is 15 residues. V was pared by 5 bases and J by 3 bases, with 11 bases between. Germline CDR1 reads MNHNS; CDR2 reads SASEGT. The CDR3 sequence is CASSRQNFYNSPLHF. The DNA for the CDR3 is TGTGCCAGCAGTCGACAGAACTTCTATAATTCACCCCTCCACTTT.

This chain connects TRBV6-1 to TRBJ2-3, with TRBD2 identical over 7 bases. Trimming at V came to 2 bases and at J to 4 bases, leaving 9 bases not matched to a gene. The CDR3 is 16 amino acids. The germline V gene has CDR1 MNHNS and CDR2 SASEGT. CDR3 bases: TGTGCCAGCAGTGAAATGGGTCTAGCGGTCCCAGATACGCAGTATTTT. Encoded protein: CASSEMGLAVPDTQYF.

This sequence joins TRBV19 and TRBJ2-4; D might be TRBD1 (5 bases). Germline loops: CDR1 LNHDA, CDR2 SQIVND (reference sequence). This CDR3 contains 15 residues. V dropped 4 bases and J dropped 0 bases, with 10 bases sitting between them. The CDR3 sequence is CASSRTTVAKNIQYF. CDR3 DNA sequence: TGTGCCAGTAGTAGAACGACAGTAGCCAAAAACATTCAGTACTTC.

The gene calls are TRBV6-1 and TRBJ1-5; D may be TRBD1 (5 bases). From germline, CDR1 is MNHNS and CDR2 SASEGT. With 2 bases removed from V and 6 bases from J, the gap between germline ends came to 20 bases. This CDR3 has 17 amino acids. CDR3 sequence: CASSEKRDRDWGQPQHF. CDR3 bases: TGTGCCAGCAGTGAAAAGCGGGACCGGGATTGGGGTCAGCCCCAGCATTTT.

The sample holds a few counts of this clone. CDR3 nucleotide sequence: TGTGCCAGCAGCTTAGCATCCGGGACAGGAGGATACAATGAGCAGTTCTTC. Translating gives CASSLASGTGGYNEQFF. The chain is built from TRBV7-9 and TRBJ2-1; 8 bases match TRBD1. V lost 0 bases, J lost 4 bases, and 8 bases stayed unmatched. The CDR3 extends over 17 amino acids. The germline CDR1 and CDR2 sequences are SEHNR and FQNEAQ (reference sequence).